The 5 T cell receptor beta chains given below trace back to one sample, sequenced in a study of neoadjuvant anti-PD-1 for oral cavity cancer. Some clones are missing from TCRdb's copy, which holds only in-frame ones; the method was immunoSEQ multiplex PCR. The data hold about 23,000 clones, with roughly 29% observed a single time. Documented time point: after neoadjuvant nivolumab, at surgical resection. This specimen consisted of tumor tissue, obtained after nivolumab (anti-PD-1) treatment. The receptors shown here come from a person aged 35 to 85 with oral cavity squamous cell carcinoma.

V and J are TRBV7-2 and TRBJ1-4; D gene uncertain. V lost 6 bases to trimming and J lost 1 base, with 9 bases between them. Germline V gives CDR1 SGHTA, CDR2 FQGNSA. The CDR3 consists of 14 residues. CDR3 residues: CASRSVGTNEKLFF. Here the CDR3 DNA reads TGTGCCAGCAGATCCGTAGGAACTAATGAAAAACTGTTTTTT.

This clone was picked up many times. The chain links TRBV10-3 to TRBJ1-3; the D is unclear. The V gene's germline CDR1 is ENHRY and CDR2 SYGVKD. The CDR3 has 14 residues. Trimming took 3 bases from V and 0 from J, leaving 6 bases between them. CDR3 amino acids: CAISEGLSGNTIYF. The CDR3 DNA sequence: TGTGCCATCAGTGAAGGGCTCTCTGGAAACACCATATATTTT.

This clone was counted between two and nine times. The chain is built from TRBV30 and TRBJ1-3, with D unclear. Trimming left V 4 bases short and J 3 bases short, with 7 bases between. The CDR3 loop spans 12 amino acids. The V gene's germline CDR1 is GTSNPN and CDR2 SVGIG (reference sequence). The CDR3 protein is CAWKKVGNTIYF. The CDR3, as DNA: TGTGCCTGGAAAAAGGTTGGAAACACCATATATTTT.

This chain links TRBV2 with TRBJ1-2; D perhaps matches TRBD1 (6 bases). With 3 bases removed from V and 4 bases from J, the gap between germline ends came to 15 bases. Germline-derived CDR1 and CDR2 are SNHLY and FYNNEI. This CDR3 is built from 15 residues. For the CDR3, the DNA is TGTGCCAGCAGTGATTGGGTGACAGGAGCCTATGGCTACACCTTC. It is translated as CASSDWVTGAYGYTF.

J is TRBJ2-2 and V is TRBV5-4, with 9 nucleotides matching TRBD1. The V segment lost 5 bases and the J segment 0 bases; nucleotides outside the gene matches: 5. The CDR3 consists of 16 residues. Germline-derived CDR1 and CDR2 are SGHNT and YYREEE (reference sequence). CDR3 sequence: CASSWGTGSNTGELFF. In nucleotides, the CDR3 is TGTGCCAGCAGTTGGGGGACAGGGTCGAACACCGGGGAGCTGTTTTTT. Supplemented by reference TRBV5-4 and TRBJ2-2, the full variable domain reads ETGVTQSPTHLIKTRGQQVTLRCSSQSGHNTVSWYQQALGQGPQFIFQYYREEENGRGNFPPRFSGLQFPNYSSELNVNALELDDSALYLCASSWGTGSNTGELFFGEGSRLTVL.